This T cell receptor (beta chain) derives from a study of control samples from healthy donors and cancer patients (TCRdb year 2020). As concerns this clone: Its recognized antigen is unknown. No base quality information exists; no much larger clone differs at one position.

Trimming costs V 2 bases and J 2 bases, and their ends lie 12 bases apart. Taken from the germline V gene, the CDR1 and CDR2 loops are SGHAT and FQNNGV. Measured from the cysteine to the phenylalanine, the CDR3 is 15 residues long. The sequence is cut down to CDR3 DNA, 45 bases in frame from base 1. Library preparation employed the immunoSEQ multiplex PCR assay. TCRdb obtained this table from immuneACCESS and retained in-frame rearrangements with V and J assigned. These tables miss some clones; where compared with another copy, unresolved V genes account for less than half of the shortfall, and the remainder is unexplained. This sample has some 410,000 clones in its table, and approximately 92% of those were observed once. The ten top clones hold roughly 6.4% of the sample.

The specimen sequenced was PBMCs. Recombination linked TRBV11-2 to TRBJ2-5, with the D gene too uncertain to name. The sequence came from a man between 35 and 55 years old with head and neck cancer. The nucleotides are TGTGCCAGCAGCTTACCAGACCCGTGGCAAGAGACCCAGTACTTC. Translated, it gives CASSLPDPWQETQYF.